The present T cell receptor beta chain was sequenced within a study of T cell changes during pregnancy in multiple sclerosis. Sequencing was performed with immunoSEQ multiplex PCR; in TCRdb, only in-frame clones are kept and a portion is missing. The sample includes tens of thousands of clones, 75% to 90% seen only once; the top ten take 6.5% to 9.5%. This CDR3 contains 12 residues. Trimming cost V 3 bases and J 10 bases; bases outside gene matches: 3. CDR1 and CDR2 from the germline V gene are SEHNR and FQNEAQ (reference sequence). The chain links TRBV7-9 to TRBJ2-1; 7 bases are shared with TRBD2. This TCR was sampled from a female donor with multiple sclerosis, enrolled in a pregnancy study. The sample was CD8+ T cells from peripheral blood mononuclear cells, taken in the second trimester of pregnancy. Here the CDR3 DNA reads TGTGCCAGCAGCTTGGGGAGGGAGGAGCAGTTCTTC. This codes for CASSLGREEQFF.